The 7 T cell receptor beta chains below all came from one sample that was sequenced in a study of OX40 agonist ivuxolimab in advanced cancers. The repertoire was sequenced with immunoSEQ multiplex PCR; TCRdb's copy has only in-frame clones and lacks some. The table has approximately 80,000 clones, roughly 94% seen once. This specimen consisted of CD4+ or CD8+ T cells sorted from blood, obtained in a trial of the OX40 agonist ivuxolimab. Receptors were obtained from an adult with an advanced solid tumor such as melanoma, head and neck, liver or kidney cancer.

This chain connects TRBV5-1 to TRBJ2-1; 10 nucleotides agree with TRBD2. The trim removed 4 bases at V and 5 bases at J, leaving 9 bases unmatched. Germline V gives CDR1 SGHRS, CDR2 YFSETQ. The CDR3 is 16 amino acids. As DNA, the CDR3 is TGCGCCAGCAGCCCCACCGACGGACTAGCGGACAATGAGCAGTTCTTC. It codes for CASSPTDGLADNEQFF.

The DNA of the CDR3 is TGTGCCAGCAGCGTGTCGACTAGCGGGACCTACTTTTCCGGGGAGCTGTTTTTT. Amino acids: CASSVSTSGTYFSGELFF. This chain uses TRBV9 with TRBJ2-2, with 11 bases fitting TRBD2. CDR3 length: 18 amino acids. From germline, CDR1 is SGDLS and CDR2 YYNGEE. The V and J ends lost 2 bases and 6 bases, in that order; junction bases with no gene match: 12.

This clone has just one count. This rearrangement joins TRBV4-1 to TRBJ1-1; a possible D gene is TRBD1 (5 bases). The CDR3 sequence is 14 residues long. Trimming took 4 bases from V and 8 from J, leaving 17 bases between them. CDR1 is MGHRA and CDR2 is YSYEKL in the germline V gene. This CDR3 reads CASSRSQQAPEAFF. The CDR3 DNA follows: TGCGCCAGCAGCCGCTCCCAACAGGCCCCCGAAGCTTTCTTT.

CDR3 sequence reads: CASSGQGVATNEKLFF. CDR3 nucleotides: TGTGCCAGCTCGGGACAGGGGGTTGCAACTAATGAAAAACTGTTTTTT. The chain is built from TRBV27 and TRBJ1-4; 11 positions agree with TRBD1. CDR3 length: 16 residues. Germline CDR1 and CDR2: MNHEY and SMNVEV (reference sequence). V shed 8 bases, J shed 0 bases, and the junction held 5 bases outside the gene matches.

The gene calls are TRBV11-2 and TRBJ1-2, with a tentative D call TRBD1 (5 bases). Per the germline V gene, CDR1 is SGHAT and CDR2 is FQNNGV. V lost 6 bases and J lost 4, with 24 bases in between. The CDR3 covers 17 residues. The CDR3 sequence is CASSSAPGTELVYGYTF. The CDR3 DNA follows: TGTGCCAGCAGTTCAGCCCCCGGGACCGAATTGGTCTATGGCTACACCTTC.

The genes are TRBV4-2 and TRBJ2-7; 8 bases line up with TRBD2. Germline V CDR1 and CDR2: LGHNA, YNFKEQ. V lost 2 bases to trimming and J lost 0 bases; unmatched junction nucleotides: 6. The CDR3 runs to 16 residues. CDR3 in DNA: TGTGCCAGCAGCCAATCTCCAGCGGGGGACTCCTACGAGCAGTACTTC. Its protein is CASSQSPAGDSYEQYF.

J is TRBJ1-2 and V is TRBV7-3, with TRBD1 matching over 9 bases. The CDR3 has 15 amino acids. J gave up 2 bases and V 5 bases, and 6 bases lay outside the gene matches. Per the germline V gene, CDR1 is SGHTA and CDR2 is FQGTGA. Written as DNA, the CDR3 is TGTGCCAGCAGCCCCGGGACAGGGTTGAACTATGGCTACACCTTC. Translated, it gives CASSPGTGLNYGYTF.